This TCR beta chain was observed in a study of T cells in Graves' hyperthyroidism and ophthalmopathy. This CDR3 is 15 amino acids long. CDR1 DFQATT and CDR2 SNEGSKA come from the germline V gene (reference sequence). V shed 2 bases and J shed 0 bases, with 8 bases lying between them. There were TCR beta CDR3 regions amplified from RNA transcripts. TCR CDR3 underwent first-round RT-PCR with the HTBI primer set. MiXCR was run by TCRdb on the multiplex PCR reads, yielding one entry per CDR3 protein. Here the sample spans about 570,000 distinct CDR3 sequences, approximately 44% being singletons. The specimen was peripheral blood or thyroid tissue (not recorded which). The chain recombines TRBV20-1 with TRBJ1-6; D is uncertain. This clonotype originated in an adult woman with Graves' disease, either hyperthyroidism or ophthalmopathy (not recorded which). CDR3 loop: CSARILSSYNSPLHF. In DNA, the CDR3 is TGCAGTGCTAGAATCCTCAGCTCCTATAATTCACCCCTCCACTTT.